This entry concerns a single T cell receptor (beta chain). Its antigen remains unidentified. The data are from a study of shared clonotypes between healthy human individuals. Study-wide points: Among donors, clonotype sharing was expected to be affected by sequencing depth. The study sampled only blood, and tissue repertoires likely differ.

Some clones are missing from TCRdb's copy, which holds only in-frame ones; the method was immunoSEQ multiplex PCR. The table includes about 510,000 clones, about four fifths detected once. The TCR comes from a woman in her thirties or forties in good health. Some clones in this sample may be carry-over from other donors' samples. The sample consisted of PBMCs.

This CDR3 is CASSYKGNNEQFF. The DNA of the CDR3 is TGTGCCAGCAGTTATAAGGGCAACAATGAGCAGTTCTTC. The chain uses TRBV6-9 and TRBJ2-1, with no clear D. Trimming pared 2 bases from V and 5 bases from J, leaving 7 bases between. The CDR3 runs 13 residues. Per the germline V gene, CDR1 is MNHGY and CDR2 is SVAAGI.